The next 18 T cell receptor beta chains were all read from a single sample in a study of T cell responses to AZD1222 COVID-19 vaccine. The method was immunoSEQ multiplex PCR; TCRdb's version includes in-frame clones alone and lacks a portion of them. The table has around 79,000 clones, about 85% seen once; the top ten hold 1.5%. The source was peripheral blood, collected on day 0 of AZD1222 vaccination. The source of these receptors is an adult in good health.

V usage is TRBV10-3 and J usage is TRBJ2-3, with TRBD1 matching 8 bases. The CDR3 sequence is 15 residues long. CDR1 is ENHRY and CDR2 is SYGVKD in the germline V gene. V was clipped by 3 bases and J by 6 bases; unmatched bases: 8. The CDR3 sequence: CAISDSGQVPDTQYF. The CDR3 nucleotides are TGTGCCATCAGTGATTCGGGACAGGTACCCGATACGCAGTATTTT.

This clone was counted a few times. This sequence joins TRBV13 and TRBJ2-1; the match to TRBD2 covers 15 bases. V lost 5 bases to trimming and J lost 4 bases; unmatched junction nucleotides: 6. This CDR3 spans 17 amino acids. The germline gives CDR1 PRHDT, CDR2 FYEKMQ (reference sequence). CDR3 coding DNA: TGTGCCAGCAGCGCGCAGGGACTAGCGGGAGGTTACAATGAGCAGTTCTTC. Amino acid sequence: CASSAQGLAGGYNEQFF.

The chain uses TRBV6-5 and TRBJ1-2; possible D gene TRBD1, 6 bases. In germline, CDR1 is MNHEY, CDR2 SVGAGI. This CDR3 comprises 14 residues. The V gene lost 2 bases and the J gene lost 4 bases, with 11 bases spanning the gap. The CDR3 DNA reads TGTGCCAGCAGTTACGGGGGGCTGAGCTATGGCTACACCTTC. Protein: CASSYGGLSYGYTF.

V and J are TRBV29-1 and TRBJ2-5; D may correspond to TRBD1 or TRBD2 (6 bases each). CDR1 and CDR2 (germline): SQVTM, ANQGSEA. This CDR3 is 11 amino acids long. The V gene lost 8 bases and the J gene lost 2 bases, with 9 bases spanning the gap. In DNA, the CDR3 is TGCAGCACAGGGACTCAAGAGACCCAGTACTTC. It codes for CSTGTQETQYF.

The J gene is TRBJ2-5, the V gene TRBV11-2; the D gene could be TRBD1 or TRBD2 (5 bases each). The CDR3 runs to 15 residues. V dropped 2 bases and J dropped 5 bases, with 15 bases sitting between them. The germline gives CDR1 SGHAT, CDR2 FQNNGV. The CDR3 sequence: CASSLYGGDSETQYF. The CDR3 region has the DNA TGTGCCAGCAGCTTATATGGGGGAGATTCGGAGACCCAGTACTTC.

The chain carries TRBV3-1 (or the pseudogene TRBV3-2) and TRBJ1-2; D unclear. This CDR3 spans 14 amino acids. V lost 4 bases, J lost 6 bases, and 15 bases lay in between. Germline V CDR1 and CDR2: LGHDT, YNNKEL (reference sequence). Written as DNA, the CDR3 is TGTGCCAGCAGCCTTCCCATCCCGGGTCATGGCTACACCTTC. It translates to CASSLPIPGHGYTF.

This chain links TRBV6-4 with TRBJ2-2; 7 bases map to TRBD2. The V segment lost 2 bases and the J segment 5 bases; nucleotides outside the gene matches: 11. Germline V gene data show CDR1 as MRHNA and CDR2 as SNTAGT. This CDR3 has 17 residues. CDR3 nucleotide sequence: TGTGCCAGCAGTGACATGTGGGGAGGGCCCCTTACCGGGGAGCTGTTTTTT. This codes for CASSDMWGGPLTGELFF.

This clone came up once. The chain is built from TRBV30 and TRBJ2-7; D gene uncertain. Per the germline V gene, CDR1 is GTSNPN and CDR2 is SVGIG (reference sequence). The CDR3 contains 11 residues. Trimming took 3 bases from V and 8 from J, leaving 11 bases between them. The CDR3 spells CAWRTVEKQYF. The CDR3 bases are TGTGCCTGGAGGACCGTGGAAAAGCAGTACTTC.

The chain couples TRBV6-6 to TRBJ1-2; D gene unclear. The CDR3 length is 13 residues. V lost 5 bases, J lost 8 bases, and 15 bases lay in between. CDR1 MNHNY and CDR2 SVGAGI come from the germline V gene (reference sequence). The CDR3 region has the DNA TGTGCCAGCAGTAGAGACGGACTTTGGGGCTACACCTTC. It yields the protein CASSRDGLWGYTF.

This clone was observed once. The CDR3 loop reads CASSSDTREQYF. The CDR3 nucleotides read TGTGCCAGCAGCTCCGACACGAGGGAGCAGTACTTC. This chain uses TRBV11-2 with TRBJ2-7; no clear D gene. V was shortened by 4 bases and J by 7 bases, with 11 bases between the two germline ends. The CDR3 spans 12 residues. Germline V CDR1 and CDR2: SGHAT, FQNNGV.

As DNA, the CDR3 is TGTGCCTGGAGTGTAGTAGGCACTGAAGCTTTCTTT. Protein product: CAWSVVGTEAFF. This sequence joins TRBV30 and TRBJ1-1; D is ambiguous. V lost 0 bases and J 4 bases, leaving 6 bases between the germline ends. Germline lookup yields CDR1 GTSNPN and CDR2 SVGIG (reference sequence). The CDR3 runs to 12 residues.

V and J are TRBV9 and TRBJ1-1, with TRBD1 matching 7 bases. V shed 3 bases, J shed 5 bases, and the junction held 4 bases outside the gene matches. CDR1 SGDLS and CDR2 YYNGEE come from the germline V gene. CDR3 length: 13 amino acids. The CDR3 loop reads CASSGTGVTEAFF. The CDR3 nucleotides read TGTGCCAGCAGCGGTACAGGGGTTACTGAAGCTTTCTTT.

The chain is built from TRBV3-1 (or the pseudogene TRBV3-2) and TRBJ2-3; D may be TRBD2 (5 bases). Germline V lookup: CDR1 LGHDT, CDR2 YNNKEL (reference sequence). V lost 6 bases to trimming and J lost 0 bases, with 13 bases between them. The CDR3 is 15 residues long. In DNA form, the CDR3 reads TGTGCCAGCAGTATGGACTCCTTTAGCACAGATACGCAGTATTTT. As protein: CASSMDSFSTDTQYF.

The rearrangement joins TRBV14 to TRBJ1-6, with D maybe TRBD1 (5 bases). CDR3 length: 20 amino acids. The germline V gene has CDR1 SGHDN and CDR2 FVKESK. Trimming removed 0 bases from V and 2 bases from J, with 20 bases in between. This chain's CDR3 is CASSQDWGSLRGTYNSPLHF. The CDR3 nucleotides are TGTGCCAGCAGCCAAGATTGGGGGTCCCTCCGGGGCACCTATAATTCACCCCTCCACTTT.

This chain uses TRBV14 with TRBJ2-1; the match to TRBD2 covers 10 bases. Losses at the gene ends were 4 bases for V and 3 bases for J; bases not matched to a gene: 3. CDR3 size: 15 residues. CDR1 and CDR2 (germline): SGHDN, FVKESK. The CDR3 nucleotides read TGTGCCAGCAGCCCCCGGACTAGCGGCTACAATGAGCAGTTCTTC. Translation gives CASSPRTSGYNEQFF.

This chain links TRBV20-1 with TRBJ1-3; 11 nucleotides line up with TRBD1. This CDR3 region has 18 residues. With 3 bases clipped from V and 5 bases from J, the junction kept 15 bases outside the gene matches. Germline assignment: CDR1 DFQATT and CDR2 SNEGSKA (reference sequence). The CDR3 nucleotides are TGCAGTGCTAGTGATCGGGACAGGGGGACTGTCAAAAGAAACACCATATATTTT. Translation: CSASDRDRGTVKRNTIYF.

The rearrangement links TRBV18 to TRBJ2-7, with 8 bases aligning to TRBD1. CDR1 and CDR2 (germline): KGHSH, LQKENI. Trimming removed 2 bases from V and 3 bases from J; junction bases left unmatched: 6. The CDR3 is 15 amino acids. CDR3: CASSPTGGSDYEQYF. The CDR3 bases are TGTGCCAGCTCACCAACAGGGGGAAGCGACTACGAGCAGTACTTC.

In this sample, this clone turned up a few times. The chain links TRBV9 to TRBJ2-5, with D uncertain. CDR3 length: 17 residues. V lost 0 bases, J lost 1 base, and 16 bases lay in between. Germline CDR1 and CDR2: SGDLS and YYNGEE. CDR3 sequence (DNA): TGTGCCAGCAGCGTAGGAATGATCGACACGGTCCAAGAGACCCAGTACTTC. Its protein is CASSVGMIDTVQETQYF. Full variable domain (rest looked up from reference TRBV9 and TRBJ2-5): DSGVTQTPKHLITATGQRVTLRCSPRSGDLSVYWYQQSLDQGLQFLIQYYNGEERAKGNILERFSAQQFPDLHSELNLSSLELGDSALYFCASSVGMIDTVQETQYFGPGTRLLVL.